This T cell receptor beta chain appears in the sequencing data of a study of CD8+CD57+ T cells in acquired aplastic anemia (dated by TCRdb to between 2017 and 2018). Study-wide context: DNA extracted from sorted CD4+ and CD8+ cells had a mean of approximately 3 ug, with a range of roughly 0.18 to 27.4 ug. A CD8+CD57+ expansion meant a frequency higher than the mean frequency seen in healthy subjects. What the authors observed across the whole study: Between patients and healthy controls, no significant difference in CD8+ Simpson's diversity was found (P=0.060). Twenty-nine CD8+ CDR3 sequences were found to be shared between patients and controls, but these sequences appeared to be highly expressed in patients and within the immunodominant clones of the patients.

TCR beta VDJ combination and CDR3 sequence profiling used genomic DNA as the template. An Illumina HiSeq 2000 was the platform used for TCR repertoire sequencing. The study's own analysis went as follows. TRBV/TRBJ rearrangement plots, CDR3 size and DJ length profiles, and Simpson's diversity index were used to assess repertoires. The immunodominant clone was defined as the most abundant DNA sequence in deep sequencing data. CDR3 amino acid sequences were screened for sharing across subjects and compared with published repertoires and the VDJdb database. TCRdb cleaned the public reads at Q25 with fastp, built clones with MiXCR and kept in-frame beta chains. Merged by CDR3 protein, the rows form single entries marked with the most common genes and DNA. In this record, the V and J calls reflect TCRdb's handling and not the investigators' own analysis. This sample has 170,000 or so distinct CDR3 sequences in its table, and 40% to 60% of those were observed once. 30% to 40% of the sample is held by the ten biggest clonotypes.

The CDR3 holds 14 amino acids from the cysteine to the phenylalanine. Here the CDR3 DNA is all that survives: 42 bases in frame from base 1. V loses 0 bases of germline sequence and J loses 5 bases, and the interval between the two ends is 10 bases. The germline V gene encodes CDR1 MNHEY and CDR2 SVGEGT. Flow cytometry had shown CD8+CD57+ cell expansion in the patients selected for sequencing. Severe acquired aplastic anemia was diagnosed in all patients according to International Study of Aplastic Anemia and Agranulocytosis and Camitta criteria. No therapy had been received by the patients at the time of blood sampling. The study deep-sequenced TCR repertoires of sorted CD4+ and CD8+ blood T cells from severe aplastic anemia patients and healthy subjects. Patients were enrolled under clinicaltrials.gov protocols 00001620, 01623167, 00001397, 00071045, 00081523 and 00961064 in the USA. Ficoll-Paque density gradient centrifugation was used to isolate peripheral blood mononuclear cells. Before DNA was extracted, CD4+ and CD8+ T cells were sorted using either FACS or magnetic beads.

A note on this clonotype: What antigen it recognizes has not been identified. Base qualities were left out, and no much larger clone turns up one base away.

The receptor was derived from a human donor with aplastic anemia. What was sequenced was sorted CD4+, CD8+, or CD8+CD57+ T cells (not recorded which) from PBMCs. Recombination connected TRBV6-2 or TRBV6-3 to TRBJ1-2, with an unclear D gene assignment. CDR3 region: CASSYSIRLYGYTF. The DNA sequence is TGTGCCAGCAGTTACTCGATCCGCTTATATGGCTACACCTTC.